This TCR beta chain was identified during a study of blood T cells in healthy people across ages. A J-beta primer mix and a sample-barcoded 5' primer were used in a second PCR of roughly 7 to 12 cycles. TCRdb processed the 5' RACE reads anew with MiXCR; each CDR3 protein has one entry. The profile shows 800,000 to 950,000 distinct CDR3 sequences, around 36% of them singletons. As for this clonotype: The antigen remains unidentified.

General study findings and limits: A roughly linear age-dependent decrease characterized TCR beta diversity per million T cells. CMV status of donors was not determined, possibly confounding expanded clonotype changes. Long-lived donors had more naive CD4+ cells and higher diversity than aged donors. Estimated diversity, derived from one million T cells, was regarded as an underestimate.

The germline CDR1 and CDR2 sequences are SGHTA and FQGNSA. The CDR3 is made up of 16 amino acids. Trimming took 9 bases from V and 0 from J, leaving 18 bases between them. The TCR originated in a man in his late teens or twenties in good health. The sample was blood. The chain carries TRBV7-2 and TRBJ1-5; D might be TRBD1 (5 bases). CDR3 amino acids: CASTPGGGDSNQPQHF. CDR3 DNA: TGTGCCAGTACTCCTGGGGGGGGAGATAGCAATCAGCCCCAGCATTTT.